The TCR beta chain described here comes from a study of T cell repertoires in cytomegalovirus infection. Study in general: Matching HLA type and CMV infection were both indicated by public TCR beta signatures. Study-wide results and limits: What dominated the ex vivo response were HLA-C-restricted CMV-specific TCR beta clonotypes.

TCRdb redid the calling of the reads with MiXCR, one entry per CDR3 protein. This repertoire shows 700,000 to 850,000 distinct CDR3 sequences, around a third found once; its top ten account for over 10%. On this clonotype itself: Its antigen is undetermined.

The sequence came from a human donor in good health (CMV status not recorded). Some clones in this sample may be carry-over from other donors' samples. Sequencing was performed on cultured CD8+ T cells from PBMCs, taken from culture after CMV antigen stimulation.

The CDR3 nucleotides are TGTGCCAGCTCTTTCGGAAGGGTTAACAATGAGCAGTTCTTC. Translated: CASSFGRVNNEQFF. The rearrangement uses TRBV6-5 and TRBJ2-1; no clear D. Trimming stripped 8 bases from V and 5 bases from J, with 16 bases between. Germline V gives CDR1 MNHEY, CDR2 SVGAGI. CDR3 length equals 14 residues.